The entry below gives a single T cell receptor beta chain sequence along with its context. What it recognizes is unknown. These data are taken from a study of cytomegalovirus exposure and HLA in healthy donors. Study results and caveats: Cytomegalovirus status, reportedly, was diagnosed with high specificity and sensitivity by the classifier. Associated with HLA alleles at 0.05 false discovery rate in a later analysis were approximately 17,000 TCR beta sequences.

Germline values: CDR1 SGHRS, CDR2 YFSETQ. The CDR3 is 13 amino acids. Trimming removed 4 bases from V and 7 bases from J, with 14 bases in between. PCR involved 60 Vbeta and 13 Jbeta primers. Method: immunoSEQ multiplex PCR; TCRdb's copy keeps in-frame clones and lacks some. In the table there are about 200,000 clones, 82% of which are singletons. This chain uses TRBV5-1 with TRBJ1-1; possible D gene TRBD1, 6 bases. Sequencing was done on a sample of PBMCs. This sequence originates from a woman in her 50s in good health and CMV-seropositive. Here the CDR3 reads CASSPQQGGEAFF. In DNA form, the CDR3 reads TGCGCCAGCAGCCCTCAACAGGGCGGTGAAGCTTTCTTT.